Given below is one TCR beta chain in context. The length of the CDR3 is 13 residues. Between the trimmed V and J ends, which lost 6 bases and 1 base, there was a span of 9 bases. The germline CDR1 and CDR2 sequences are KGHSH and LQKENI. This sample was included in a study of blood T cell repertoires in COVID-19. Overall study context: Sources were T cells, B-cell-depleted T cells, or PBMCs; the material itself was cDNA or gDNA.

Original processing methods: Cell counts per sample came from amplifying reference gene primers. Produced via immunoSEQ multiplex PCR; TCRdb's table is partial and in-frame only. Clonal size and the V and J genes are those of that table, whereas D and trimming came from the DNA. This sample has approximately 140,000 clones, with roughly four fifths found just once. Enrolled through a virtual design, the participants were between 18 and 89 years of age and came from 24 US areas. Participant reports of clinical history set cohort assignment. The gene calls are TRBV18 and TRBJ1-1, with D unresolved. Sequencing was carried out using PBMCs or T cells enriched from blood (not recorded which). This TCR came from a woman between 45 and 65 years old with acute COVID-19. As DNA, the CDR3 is TGTGCCAGCTCCAGCGGCACGAACACTGAAGCTTTCTTT. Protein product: CASSSGTNTEAFF.